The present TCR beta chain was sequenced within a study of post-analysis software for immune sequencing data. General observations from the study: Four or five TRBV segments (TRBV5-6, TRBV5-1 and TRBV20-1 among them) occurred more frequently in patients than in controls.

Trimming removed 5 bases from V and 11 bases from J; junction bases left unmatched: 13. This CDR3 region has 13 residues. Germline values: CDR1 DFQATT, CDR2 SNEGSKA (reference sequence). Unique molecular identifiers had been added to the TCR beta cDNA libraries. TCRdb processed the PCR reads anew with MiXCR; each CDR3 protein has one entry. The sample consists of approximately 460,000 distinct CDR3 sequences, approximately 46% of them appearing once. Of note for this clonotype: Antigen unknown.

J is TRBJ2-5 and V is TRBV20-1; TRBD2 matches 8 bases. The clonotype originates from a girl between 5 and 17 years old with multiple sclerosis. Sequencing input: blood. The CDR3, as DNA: TGCAGTGCTCAACTCGGACTAGCTGATGAGCAGTACTTC. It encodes CSAQLGLADEQYF.